Listed here is a single T cell receptor beta chain. Only CD45RO-negative cells positively selected for CCR7 counted as naive CD8 cells, so terminally differentiated effector memory CD45RA+ cells were excluded. TCRdb keeps only in-frame clones here, not all; method: immunoSEQ multiplex PCR. This table has around 2,000,000 clones, about 95% appearing once. This CDR3 comprises 12 residues. Germline V gene data show CDR1 as ENHRY and CDR2 as SYGVKD. Unmatched junction bases numbered 9, after V lost 8 bases and J lost 13 bases. This record comes from a study of shared clonotypes between healthy human individuals.

The sample comprised naive CD8+ T cells sorted from blood. The clonotype was recovered from a man between 18 and 29 years old in good health. The chain is built from TRBV10-3 and TRBJ2-1, with 9 bases lining up with TRBD2. The CDR3 protein is CAIGLTSGSQFF. DNA of the CDR3: TGTGCCATCGGGTTGACTAGCGGATCACAGTTCTTC.